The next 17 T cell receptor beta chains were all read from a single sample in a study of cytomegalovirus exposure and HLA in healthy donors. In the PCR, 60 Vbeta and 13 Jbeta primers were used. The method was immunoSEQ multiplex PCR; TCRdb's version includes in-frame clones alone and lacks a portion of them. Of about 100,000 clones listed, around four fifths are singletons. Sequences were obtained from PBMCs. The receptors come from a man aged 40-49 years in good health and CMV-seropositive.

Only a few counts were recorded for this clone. In DNA, the CDR3 is TGTGCCAGCAGCTTTAGGGCGGGGGGGCTAGAGACCCAGTACTTC. Amino acids: CASSFRAGGLETQYF. V gene TRBV7-2 combines with J gene TRBJ2-5; 9 bases match TRBD2. This CDR3 is built from 15 residues. Germline lookup yields CDR1 SGHTA and CDR2 FQGNSA. With V trimmed by 3 bases and J by 4 bases, 6 bases remained unmatched.

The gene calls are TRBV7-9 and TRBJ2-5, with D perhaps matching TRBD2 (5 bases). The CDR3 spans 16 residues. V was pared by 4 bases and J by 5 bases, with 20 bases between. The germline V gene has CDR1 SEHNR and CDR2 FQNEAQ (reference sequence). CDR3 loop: CASSSSVRRVDETQYF. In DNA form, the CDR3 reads TGTGCCAGCAGCTCGAGCGTGAGGCGGGTGGACGAGACCCAGTACTTC.

The CDR3 sequence: CAWSATATDTQYF. The CDR3, as DNA: TGTGCCTGGAGTGCAACCGCGACAGATACGCAGTATTTT. The rearrangement uses TRBV30 and TRBJ2-3; D is unclear. The CDR3 runs to 13 residues. The germline gives CDR1 GTSNPN, CDR2 SVGIG (reference sequence). V shed 1 base and J shed 3 bases, with 8 bases lying between them.

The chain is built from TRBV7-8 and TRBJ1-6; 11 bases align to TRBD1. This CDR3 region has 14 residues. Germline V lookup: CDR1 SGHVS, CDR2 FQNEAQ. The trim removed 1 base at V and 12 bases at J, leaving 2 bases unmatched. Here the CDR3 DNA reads TGTGCCAGCAGCTTAGTGGGACAGGGGGGACCCCTCCACTTT. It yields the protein CASSLVGQGGPLHF.

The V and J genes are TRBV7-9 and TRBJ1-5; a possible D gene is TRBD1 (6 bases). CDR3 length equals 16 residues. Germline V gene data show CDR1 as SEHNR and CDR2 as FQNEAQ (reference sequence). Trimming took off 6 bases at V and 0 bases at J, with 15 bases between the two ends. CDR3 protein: CASSPGQPYSNQPQHF. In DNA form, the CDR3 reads TGTGCCAGCAGTCCCGGACAGCCTTATAGCAATCAGCCCCAGCATTTT.

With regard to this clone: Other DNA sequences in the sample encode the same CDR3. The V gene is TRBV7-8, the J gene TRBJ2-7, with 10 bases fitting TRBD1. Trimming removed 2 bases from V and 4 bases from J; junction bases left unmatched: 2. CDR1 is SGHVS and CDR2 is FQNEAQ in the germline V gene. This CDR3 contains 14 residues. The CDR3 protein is CASSLQDRGYEQYF. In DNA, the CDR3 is TGTGCCAGCAGCTTACAGGACAGGGGGTACGAGCAGTACTTC.

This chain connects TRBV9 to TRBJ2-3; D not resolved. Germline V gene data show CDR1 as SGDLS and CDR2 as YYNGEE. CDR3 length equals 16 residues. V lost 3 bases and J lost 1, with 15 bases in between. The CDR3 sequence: CASSEYRTTGTDTQYF. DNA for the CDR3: TGTGCCAGCAGCGAATATAGAACTACTGGCACAGATACGCAGTATTTT. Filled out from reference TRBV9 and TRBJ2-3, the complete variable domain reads DSGVTQTPKHLITATGQRVTLRCSPRSGDLSVYWYQQSLDQGLQFLIQYYNGEERAKGNILERFSAQQFPDLHSELNLSSLELGDSALYFCASSEYRTTGTDTQYFGPGTRLTVL.

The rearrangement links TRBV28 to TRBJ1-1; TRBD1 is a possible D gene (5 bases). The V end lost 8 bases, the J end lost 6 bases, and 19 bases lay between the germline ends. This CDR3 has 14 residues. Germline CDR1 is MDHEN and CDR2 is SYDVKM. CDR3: CASARPGGTSEAFF. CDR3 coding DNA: TGTGCCAGCGCCCGACCGGGGGGGACGTCTGAAGCTTTCTTT.

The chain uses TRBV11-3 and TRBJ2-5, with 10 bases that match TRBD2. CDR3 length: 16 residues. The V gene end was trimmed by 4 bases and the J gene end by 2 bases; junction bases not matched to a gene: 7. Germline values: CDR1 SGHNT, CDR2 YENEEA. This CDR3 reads CASSWGSSGGQETQYF. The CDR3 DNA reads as TGTGCCAGCAGCTGGGGATCTAGCGGGGGTCAAGAGACCCAGTACTTC.

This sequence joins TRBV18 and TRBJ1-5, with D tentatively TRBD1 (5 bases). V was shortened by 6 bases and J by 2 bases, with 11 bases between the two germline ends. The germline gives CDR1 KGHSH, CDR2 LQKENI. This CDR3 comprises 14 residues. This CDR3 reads CASSGGDGNQPQHF. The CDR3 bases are TGTGCCAGCTCCGGGGGGGATGGCAATCAGCCCCAGCATTTT.

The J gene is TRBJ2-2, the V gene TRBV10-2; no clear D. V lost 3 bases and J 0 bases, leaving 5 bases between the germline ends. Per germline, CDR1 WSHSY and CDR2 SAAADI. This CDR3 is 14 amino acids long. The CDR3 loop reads CASSDGANTGELFF. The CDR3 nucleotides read TGCGCCAGCAGTGATGGAGCGAACACCGGGGAGCTGTTTTTT.

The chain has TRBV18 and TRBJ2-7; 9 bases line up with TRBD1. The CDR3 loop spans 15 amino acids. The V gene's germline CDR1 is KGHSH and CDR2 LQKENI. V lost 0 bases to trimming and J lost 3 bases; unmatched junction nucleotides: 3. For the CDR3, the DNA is TGTGCCAGCTCACCACCGGGACAGGGTAACTACGAGCAGTACTTC. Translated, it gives CASSPPGQGNYEQYF.

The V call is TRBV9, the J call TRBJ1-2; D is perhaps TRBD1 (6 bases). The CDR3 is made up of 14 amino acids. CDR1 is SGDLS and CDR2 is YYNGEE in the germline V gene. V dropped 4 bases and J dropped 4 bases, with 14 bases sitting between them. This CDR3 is CASSPDRGVYGYTF. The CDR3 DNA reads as TGTGCCAGCAGCCCGGACAGAGGGGTCTATGGCTACACCTTC.

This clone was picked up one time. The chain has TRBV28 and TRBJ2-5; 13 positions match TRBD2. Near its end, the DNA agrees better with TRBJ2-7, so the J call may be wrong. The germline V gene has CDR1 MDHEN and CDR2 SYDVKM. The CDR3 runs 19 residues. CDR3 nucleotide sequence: TGTGCCAGCAGTCCCCTCCTGGGGACTAGCGGGAAGAGCTCCTACGAGCAGTACTTC. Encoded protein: CASSPLLGTSGKSSYEQYF.

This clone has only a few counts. As DNA, the CDR3 is TGTGCCACCCCAGGAGGACTAGCGGCAACCTACGAGCAGTACTTC. The encoded protein is CATPGGLAATYEQYF. The chain has TRBV21-1 and TRBJ2-7; the DNA was not used to check the table's D call, TRBD2. TRBV21-1 is shown as a pseudogene. CDR3 length: 15 amino acids.

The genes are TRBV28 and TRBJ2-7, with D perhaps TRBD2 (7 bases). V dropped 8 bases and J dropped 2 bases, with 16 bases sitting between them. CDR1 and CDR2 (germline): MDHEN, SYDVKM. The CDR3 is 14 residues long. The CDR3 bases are TGTGCCAGCTTTAACGGGGGGCGGCCCTACGAGCAGTACTTC. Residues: CASFNGGRPYEQYF.

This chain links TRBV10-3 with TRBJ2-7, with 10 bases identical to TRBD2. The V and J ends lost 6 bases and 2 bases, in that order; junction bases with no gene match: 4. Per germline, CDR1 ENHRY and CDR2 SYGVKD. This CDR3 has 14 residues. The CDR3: CAISPGTSAYEQYF. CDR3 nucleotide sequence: TGTGCCATCAGCCCCGGGACTAGCGCCTACGAGCAGTACTTC.